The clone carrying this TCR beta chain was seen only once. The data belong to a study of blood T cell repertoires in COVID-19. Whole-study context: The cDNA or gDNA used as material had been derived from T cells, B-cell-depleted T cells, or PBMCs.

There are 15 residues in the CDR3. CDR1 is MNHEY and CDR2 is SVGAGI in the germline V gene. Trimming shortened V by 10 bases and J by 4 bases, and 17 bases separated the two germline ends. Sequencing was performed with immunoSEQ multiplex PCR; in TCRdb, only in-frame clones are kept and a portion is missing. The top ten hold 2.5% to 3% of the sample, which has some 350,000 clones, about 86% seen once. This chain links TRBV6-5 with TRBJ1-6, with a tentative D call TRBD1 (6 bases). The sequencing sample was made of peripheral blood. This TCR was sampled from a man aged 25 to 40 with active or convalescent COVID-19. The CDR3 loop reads CATRGGGRYNSPLHF. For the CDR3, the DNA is TGTGCCACCCGGGGCGGGGGGCGATATAATTCACCCCTCCACTTT.